These 26 T cell receptor beta chains were sequenced from one sample in a study of OX40 agonist ivuxolimab in advanced cancers. Profiled with immunoSEQ multiplex PCR; TCRdb holds only in-frame clones, not every one. The data show about 26,000 clones, 85% to 90% seen once. This specimen was CD4+ or CD8+ T cells sorted from blood, taken in a trial of the OX40 agonist ivuxolimab. These TCRs come from an adult with an advanced solid tumor such as melanoma, head and neck, liver or kidney cancer.

This clone was seen only once. The J gene is TRBJ1-2, the V gene TRBV7-9; D not resolved. The V gene lost 4 bases and the J gene lost 8 bases, with 11 bases spanning the gap. Germline V gives CDR1 SEHNR, CDR2 FQNEAQ (reference sequence). This CDR3 spans 12 amino acids. CDR3 sequence: CASSSDVGGYTF. The CDR3 region has the DNA TGTGCCAGCAGCTCGGACGTAGGGGGCTACACCTTC.

The chain links TRBV4-1 to TRBJ1-2, with 8 bases matching TRBD1. Unmatched junction bases numbered 6, after V lost 3 bases and J lost 3 bases. Germline lookup yields CDR1 MGHRA and CDR2 YSYEKL. The CDR3 is 15 residues long. The DNA for the CDR3 is TGCGCCAGCAGCCACCTACAGGGGGTGCACTATGGCTACACCTTC. Amino acid sequence: CASSHLQGVHYGYTF.

As to this clone: Distinct nucleotide sequences in the sample also encode this CDR3. V is TRBV7-9 and J is TRBJ2-1, with D possibly matching TRBD2 (6 bases). Between the trimmed V and J ends, which lost 0 bases and 1 base, there was a span of 7 bases. The CDR3 totals 15 residues. Germline V gene sequence: CDR1 SEHNR, CDR2 FQNEAQ (reference sequence). The DNA for the CDR3 is TGTGCCAGCAGCTTAGCTCGGGGGTCCTACAATGAGCAGTTCTTC. Amino acid sequence: CASSLARGSYNEQFF.

This chain links TRBV2 with TRBJ2-6; D may correspond to TRBD1 or TRBD2 (5 bases each). CDR1 is SNHLY and CDR2 is FYNNEI in the germline V gene. The CDR3 runs 16 residues. V was shortened by 1 base and J by 1 base, with 8 bases between the two germline ends. This CDR3 reads CASSEVGVSGANVLTF. Here the CDR3 DNA reads TGTGCCAGCAGTGAAGTGGGGGTGTCTGGGGCCAACGTCCTGACTTTC.

The V and J genes are TRBV5-6 and TRBJ1-4; tentatively, D is TRBD1 (5 bases). Germline V gene data show CDR1 as SGHDT and CDR2 as YYEEEE. V lost 0 bases and J 8 bases, leaving 14 bases between the germline ends. This CDR3 contains 15 residues. CDR3 in amino acids: CASSLAPPPGEKLFF. In DNA form, the CDR3 reads TGTGCCAGCAGCTTGGCCCCCCCTCCAGGGGAAAAACTGTTTTTT.

The chain recombines TRBV13 with TRBJ2-1; the D gene is possibly TRBD1 (5 bases). The CDR3 is made up of 13 amino acids. Germline CDR1 and CDR2: PRHDT and FYEKMQ (reference sequence). The germline V and J ends were trimmed by 6 bases and 12 bases, with 18 bases remaining between them. CDR3 protein: CASSPSGRGGQFF. As DNA, the CDR3 is TGTGCCAGCAGTCCCTCAGGGCGCGGTGGGCAGTTCTTC.

This chain connects TRBV4-2 to TRBJ2-2; 10 bases are a match to TRBD2. Germline trimming cut 4 bases from V and 7 bases from J; bases unmatched to any gene: 9. Germline values: CDR1 LGHNA, CDR2 YNFKEQ. This CDR3 is 16 amino acids long. The CDR3 bases are TGTGCCAGCAGCCCTTACTTTAGCGGGGGGAACGGGGAGCTGTTTTTT. Its protein product is CASSPYFSGGNGELFF.

The chain couples TRBV9 to TRBJ2-6; 10 bases agree with TRBD1. The CDR3 consists of 18 residues. Unmatched junction bases numbered 10, after V lost 3 bases and J lost 4 bases. Germline-derived CDR1 and CDR2 are SGDLS and YYNGEE. In DNA, the CDR3 is TGTGCCAGCAGCGGCCGGGACAGGGGACCAAAGGGGGCCAACGTCCTGACTTTC. It specifies CASSGRDRGPKGANVLTF.

The V gene is TRBV6-1, the J gene TRBJ2-1; 9 nucleotides agree with TRBD2. CDR3 length: 15 residues. Trimming removed 5 bases from V and 3 bases from J; junction bases left unmatched: 5. The germline V gene encodes CDR1 MNHNS and CDR2 SASEGT. CDR3 region: CASSSSGRYYNEQFF. The CDR3 DNA reads as TGTGCCAGCAGTAGTAGCGGGAGATACTACAATGAGCAGTTCTTC.

V usage is TRBV4-1 and J usage is TRBJ1-3; a weak D match, TRBD1 (6 bases). V shed 4 bases and J shed 9 bases, with 16 bases lying between them. Germline V CDR1 and CDR2: MGHRA, YSYEKL. The CDR3 spans 14 residues. CDR3 DNA sequence: TGCGCCAGCAGCCTTGGACCGCAGGGGAGCACCATATATTTT. Its translation: CASSLGPQGSTIYF.

J is TRBJ1-3 and V is TRBV10-3, with 7 bases identical to TRBD1. The V and J ends lost 11 bases and 0 bases, in that order; junction bases with no gene match: 10. The germline CDR1 and CDR2 sequences are ENHRY and SYGVKD. The length of the CDR3 is 15 residues. The CDR3 loop is CAGGGGAGSGNTIYF. The DNA of the CDR3 is TGTGCCGGCGGAGGGGGCGCCGGCTCTGGAAACACCATATATTTT.

The V gene is TRBV20-1, the J gene TRBJ2-6; no definite D call. The CDR3 sequence is 11 residues long. The V end lost 4 bases, the J end lost 2 bases, and 0 bases lay between the germline ends. CDR1 is DFQATT, CDR2 SNEGSKA, per germline (reference sequence). The CDR3 protein is CSATGANVLTF. Here the CDR3 DNA reads TGCAGTGCTACTGGGGCCAACGTCCTGACTTTC.

The rearrangement uses TRBV21-1 and TRBJ1-1. TRBV21-1 is tagged as a pseudogene. This CDR3 contains 15 residues. CDR3 sequence (DNA): TGTGCCAGCAGCAAAGCGCAGCGGGGTAGGGCTGAAGCTTTCTTT. It translates to CASSKAQRGRAEAFF.

This clone was observed once. The rearrangement links TRBV5-4 to TRBJ2-5, with D unclear. The end of the DNA fits TRBJ2-7 better, so the J call may be wrong. Germline CDR1 and CDR2: SGHNT and YYREEE (reference sequence). The CDR3 is 14 residues long. CDR3 residues: CASSPGLGLYEQYF. The CDR3 DNA reads as TGTGCCAGCAGCCCGGGCCTCGGCCTATACGAGCAGTACTTC.

The genes are TRBV7-9 and TRBJ2-7; 10 bases align to TRBD2. Unmatched junction bases numbered 2, after V lost 1 base and J lost 2 bases. Germline V CDR1 and CDR2: SEHNR, FQNEAQ (reference sequence). The CDR3 loop spans 15 amino acids. The CDR3 DNA sequence: TGTGCCAGCAGCTTAGTACTAGCGGGGACCTACGAGCAGTACTTC. This gives the protein CASSLVLAGTYEQYF.

The gene calls are TRBV28 and TRBJ1-2; a weak D match, TRBD1 (5 bases). With 3 bases removed from V and 4 bases from J, the gap between germline ends came to 12 bases. Germline V CDR1 and CDR2: MDHEN, SYDVKM. CDR3 size: 14 residues. CDR3 region: CASSFSGEAYGYTF. CDR3 DNA sequence: TGTGCCAGCAGTTTCTCGGGGGAAGCCTATGGCTACACCTTC.

The chain uses TRBV28 and TRBJ2-7; the D is unclear. The CDR3 runs 15 residues. In germline, CDR1 is MDHEN, CDR2 SYDVKM. Trimming removed 5 bases from V and 4 bases from J, with 18 bases in between. The CDR3 DNA is TGTGCCAGCAGTAAACCGAAAGGTGAAGATTACGAGCAGTACTTC. It is translated as CASSKPKGEDYEQYF. The full variable domain, rest sourced from reference TRBV28 and TRBJ2-7, is DVKVTQSSRYLVKRTGEKVFLECVQDMDHENMFWYRQDPGLGLRLIYFSYDVKMKEKGDIPEGYSVSREKKERFSLILESASTNQTSMYLCASSKPKGEDYEQYFGPGTRLTVT.

This chain links TRBV11-1 with TRBJ1-4; D is perhaps TRBD1 (5 bases). This CDR3 is built from 14 residues. Trimming removed 1 base at V and 9 bases at J, with 12 bases between. Germline V gene lookup returns CDR1 SGHAT and CDR2 FQDESV (reference sequence). CDR3 nucleotides: TGTGCCAGCAGCTTAGAGCGGGACTCTAAAAAACTGTTTTTT. Protein: CASSLERDSKKLFF.

The rearrangement uses TRBV19 and TRBJ2-7, with 7 bases identical to TRBD2. CDR1 LNHDA and CDR2 SQIVND come from the germline V gene (reference sequence). J was trimmed by 2 bases and V by 1 base; bases with no gene match: 5. There are 15 residues in the CDR3. The CDR3 sequence is CASSIALAVTYEQYF. The CDR3 DNA sequence: TGTGCCAGTAGTATAGCCCTAGCGGTAACCTACGAGCAGTACTTC. The whole variable domain, remainder taken from reference TRBV19 and TRBJ2-7, is DGGITQSPKYLFRKEGQNVTLSCEQNLNHDAMYWYRQDPGQGLRLIYYSQIVNDFQKGDIAEGYSVSREKKESFPLTVTSAQKNPTAFYLCASSIALAVTYEQYFGPGTRLTVT.

V and J are TRBV7-8 and TRBJ2-1, with a tentative D call TRBD2 (6 bases). Germline assignment: CDR1 SGHVS and CDR2 FQNEAQ. Trimming removed 5 bases from V and 9 bases from J, with 11 bases in between. The CDR3 runs 12 residues. CDR3 DNA: TGTGCCAGCAGCATACTAGCTAGTGAGCAGTTCTTC. Residues: CASSILASEQFF. The full variable domain, completed using reference TRBV7-8 and TRBJ2-1, is GAGVSQSPRYKVAKRGQDVALRCDPISGHVSLFWYQQALGQGPEFLTYFQNEAQLDKSGLPSDRFFAERPEGSVSTLKIQRTQQEDSAVYLCASSILASEQFFGPGTRLTVL.

The CDR3: CASSFSSGAYNEQFF. The CDR3 DNA is TGTGCCAGCAGTTTTTCTAGCGGAGCCTACAATGAGCAGTTCTTC. V gene TRBV27 combines with J gene TRBJ2-1; TRBD2 agrees at 7 bases. V dropped 3 bases and J dropped 2; count of bases not matched to a gene: 4. The V gene's germline CDR1 is MNHEY and CDR2 SMNVEV (reference sequence). The CDR3 contains 15 residues.

This clone was observed a few times. The genes are TRBV28 and TRBJ1-2; D unclear. CDR3 size: 16 residues. From germline, CDR1 is MDHEN and CDR2 SYDVKM. Trimming shortened V by 2 bases and J by 4 bases, and 17 bases separated the two germline ends. CDR3 protein: CASSLGRWTDFYGYTF. The CDR3 DNA sequence: TGTGCCAGCAGTTTAGGACGGTGGACCGATTTCTATGGCTACACCTTC.

The chain has TRBV6-6 and TRBJ2-7; 7 bases fit TRBD1. This CDR3 spans 16 amino acids. The germline gives CDR1 MNHNY, CDR2 SVGAGI (reference sequence). The ends lost 4 bases at V and 3 bases at J; junction bases unmatched: 12. The CDR3 DNA is TGTGCCAGCAGTTCAGTATATGGGACAGTTGTCTACGAGCAGTACTTC. This codes for CASSSVYGTVVYEQYF.

This chain joins TRBV19 and TRBJ1-1; D is undetermined. Trimming removed 1 base at V and 1 base at J, with 4 bases between. The CDR3 is 13 amino acids. Per the germline V gene, CDR1 is LNHDA and CDR2 is SQIVND (reference sequence). The CDR3 sequence is CASSIVWNTEAFF. The CDR3, as DNA: TGTGCCAGTAGTATAGTGTGGAACACTGAAGCTTTCTTT.

V usage is TRBV13 and J usage is TRBJ1-1; D gene ambiguous. The CDR3 has 16 amino acids. CDR1 and CDR2 from the germline V gene are PRHDT and FYEKMQ (reference sequence). V lost 2 bases to trimming and J lost 0 bases, with 13 bases between them. The CDR3 nucleotides are TGTGCCAGCAGCTTAAGCCCCACCCAGATGAACACTGAAGCTTTCTTT. It yields the protein CASSLSPTQMNTEAFF.

The chain uses TRBV28 and TRBJ2-3, with TRBD2 identical over 7 bases. Losses at the gene ends were 4 bases for V and 4 bases for J; bases not matched to a gene: 5. The CDR3 runs 14 residues. Germline V gene data show CDR1 as MDHEN and CDR2 as SYDVKM. The CDR3 bases are TGTGCCAGCAGTTCGAGACTAGCCCCAGATACGCAGTATTTT. Protein: CASSSRLAPDTQYF.